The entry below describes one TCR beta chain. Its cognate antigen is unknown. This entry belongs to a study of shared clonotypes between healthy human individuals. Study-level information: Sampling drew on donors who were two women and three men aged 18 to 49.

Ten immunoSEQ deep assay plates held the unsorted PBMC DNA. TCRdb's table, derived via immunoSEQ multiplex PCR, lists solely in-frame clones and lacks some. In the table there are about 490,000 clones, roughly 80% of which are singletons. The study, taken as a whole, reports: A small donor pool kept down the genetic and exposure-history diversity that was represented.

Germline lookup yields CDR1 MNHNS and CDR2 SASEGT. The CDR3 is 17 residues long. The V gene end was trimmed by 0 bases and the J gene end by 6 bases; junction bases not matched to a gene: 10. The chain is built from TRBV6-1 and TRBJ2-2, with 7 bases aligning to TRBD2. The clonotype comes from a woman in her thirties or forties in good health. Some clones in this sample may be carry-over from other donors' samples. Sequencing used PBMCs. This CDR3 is CASSEARGLGVAGELFF. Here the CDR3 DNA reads TGTGCCAGCAGTGAAGCGCGGGGGTTAGGAGTGGCCGGGGAGCTGTTTTTT.